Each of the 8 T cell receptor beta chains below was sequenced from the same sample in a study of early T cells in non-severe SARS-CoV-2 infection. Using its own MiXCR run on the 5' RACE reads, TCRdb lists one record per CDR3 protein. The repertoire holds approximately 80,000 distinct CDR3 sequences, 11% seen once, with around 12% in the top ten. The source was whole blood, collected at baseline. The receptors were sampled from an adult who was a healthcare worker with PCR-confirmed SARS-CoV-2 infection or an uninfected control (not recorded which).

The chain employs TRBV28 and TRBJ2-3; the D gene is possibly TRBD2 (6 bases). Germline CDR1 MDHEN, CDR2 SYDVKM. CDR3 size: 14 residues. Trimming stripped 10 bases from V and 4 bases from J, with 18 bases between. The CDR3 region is CATNGGEAADTQYF. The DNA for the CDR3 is TGTGCCACAAACGGGGGAGAGGCCGCAGATACGCAGTATTTT.

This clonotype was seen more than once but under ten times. The CDR3, as DNA: TGTGCCAGTAGTATTCGGTGGTCCACTGAAGCTTTCTTT. This sequence encodes CASSIRWSTEAFF. The rearrangement uses TRBV19 and TRBJ1-1, with unresolved D. V lost 3 bases, J lost 4 bases, and 9 bases lay in between. Germline CDR1 LNHDA, CDR2 SQIVND (reference sequence). The CDR3 has 13 amino acids.

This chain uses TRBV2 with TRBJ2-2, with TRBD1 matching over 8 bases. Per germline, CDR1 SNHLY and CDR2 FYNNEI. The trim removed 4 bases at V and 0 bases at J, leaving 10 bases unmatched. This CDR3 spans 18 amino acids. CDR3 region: CASSGSPRTGTNTGELFF. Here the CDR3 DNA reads TGTGCCAGCAGTGGATCCCCACGGACAGGGACGAACACCGGGGAGCTGTTTTTT.

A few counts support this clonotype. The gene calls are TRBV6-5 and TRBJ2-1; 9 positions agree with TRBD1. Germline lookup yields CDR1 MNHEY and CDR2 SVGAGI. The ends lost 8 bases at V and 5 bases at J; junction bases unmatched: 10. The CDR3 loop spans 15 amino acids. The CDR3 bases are TGTGCCAGCGCCGCTGGGACAGGGACCCACAATGAGCAGTTCTTC. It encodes CASAAGTGTHNEQFF.

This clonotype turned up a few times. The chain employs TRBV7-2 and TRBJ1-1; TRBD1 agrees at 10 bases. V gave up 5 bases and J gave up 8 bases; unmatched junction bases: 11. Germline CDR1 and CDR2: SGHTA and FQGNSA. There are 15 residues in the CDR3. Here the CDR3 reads CASSTHRAGQGEAFF. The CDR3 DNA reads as TGTGCCAGCAGCACCCATAGGGCGGGACAGGGGGAAGCTTTCTTT.

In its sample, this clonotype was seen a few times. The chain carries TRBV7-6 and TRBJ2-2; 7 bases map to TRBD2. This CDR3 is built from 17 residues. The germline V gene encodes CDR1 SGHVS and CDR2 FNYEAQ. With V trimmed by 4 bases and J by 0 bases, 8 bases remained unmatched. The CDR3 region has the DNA TGTGCCAGCAGCTCCCCGACTAGCCAAACGAACACCGGGGAGCTGTTTTTT. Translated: CASSSPTSQTNTGELFF.

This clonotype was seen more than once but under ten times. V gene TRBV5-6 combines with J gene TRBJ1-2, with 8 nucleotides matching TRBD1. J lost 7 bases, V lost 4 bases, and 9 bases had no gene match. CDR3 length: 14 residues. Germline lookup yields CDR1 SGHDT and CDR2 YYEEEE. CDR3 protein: CASSPPDRVRGYTF. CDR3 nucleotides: TGTGCCAGCAGCCCGCCGGACAGGGTCCGTGGCTACACCTTC.

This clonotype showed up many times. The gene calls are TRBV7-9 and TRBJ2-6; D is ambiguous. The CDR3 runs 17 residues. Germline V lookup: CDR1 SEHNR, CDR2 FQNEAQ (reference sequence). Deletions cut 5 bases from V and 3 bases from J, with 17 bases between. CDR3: CASSHTMDYGGANVLTF. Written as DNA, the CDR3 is TGTGCCAGCAGCCACACCATGGATTACGGTGGGGCCAACGTCCTGACTTTC.